This T cell receptor (beta chain) was observed in a study of T cells in Graves' hyperthyroidism and ophthalmopathy. This clonotype was detected many times. Its target is unknown. The CDR3 is 15 amino acids. Trimming removed 5 bases from V and 4 bases from J, with 16 bases in between. Germline-derived CDR1 and CDR2 are SEHNR and FQNEAQ (reference sequence). Amplified TCR beta CDR3 regions came from RNA transcripts. Using the HTBI primer set, a first-round RT-PCR was run on the TCR CDR3. MiXCR, run by TCRdb on the multiplex PCR reads, gives a single entry per CDR3 protein. The sample contains 600,000 or so distinct CDR3 sequences, about a sixth of which appear only once. Study outcomes and limitations: Most clonotypes expanded in thyroid above 0.001 were likewise present in blood.

J is TRBJ2-3 and V is TRBV7-9; D unresolved. The source material was blood. The receptor's source is a woman between 25 and 40 years old with Graves' hyperthyroidism. The CDR3 bases are TGTGCCAGCAGCGGGGAAAGAAGGTTCGCAGATACGCAGTATTTT. Protein product: CASSGERRFADTQYF.